This paragraph reports one T cell receptor beta chain. Its antigen target is currently unknown. Base quality data are lacking; no much larger clone is found one base away. The immunoSEQ Assay, a bias-controlled multiplex PCR, was used to amplify TCRbeta CDR3 regions from genomic DNA. The original pipeline was this. The number of nucleated cells in each sample was estimated from the amplification of reference gene primers within the assay. To quantify the absolute abundance of each unique TCRbeta CDR3 rearrangement, sequence reads were collapsed and filtered. For each sample, productive Simpson clonality was calculated by taking the square root of Simpson's diversity index across productive rearrangements. The table comes from immuneACCESS by way of TCRdb, which keeps in-frame sequences with V and J called. Part of the clones is missing from these tables; in studies checked, under half for an unresolved V gene and the rest for unknown reasons. V and J calls plus clone size are reproduced from that table; the DNA served to infer D and trimming. The sample profile shows over 150,000 clones; approximately 84% of them were found once. Roughly 7.3% of the sample goes to the ten largest clones.

This specimen belongs to a study of blood T cell repertoires in COVID-19 (TCRdb year 2020). Some background on the complete study: Samples covering the acute and convalescent phases of COVID-19 were provided by collaborators in the United States, Italy and Spain. The prospective study material was composed of cDNA or gDNA derived from T cells, B-cell-depleted T cells, or PBMCs. The dataset comprised deeply sampled blood TCRbeta repertoires from subjects exposed to, actively infected with, or recovered from COVID-19. The repertoires were made available in a free public database intended to serve as a resource for research on the immune response to SARS-CoV-2. The samples were drawn from the first 160 participants of the ongoing ImmuneRACE study and from 950 to 1,500 subjects provided by 6 global collaborators. Sample metadata almost always included a de-identified subject ID, COVID-19 status, age in years and sex. Where available, HLA class I and class II types were taken from metadata supplied by the sample provider and were not determined by assay-based typing. Overall study outcomes, separate from this receptor: How much clinical and demographic metadata was included differed by source and by participant, and the metadata was provided uncurated.

Participants in the prospective study were enrolled through a virtual design, were aged about 18 to 90 years, and lived in 20 to 30 United States geographic areas. To assign participants to cohorts, the prospective study relied on clinical history that participants themselves reported in a screening survey and a study questionnaire. Recovered participants in ImmuneRACE Cohort 3 were defined by two consecutive negative NP/OP PCR tests, clearance by a healthcare professional, or resolution of symptoms. In the prospective study, whole blood, serum and a nasopharyngeal or oropharyngeal swab were collected from each participant by mobile phlebotomists. Over an approximately 2-month period, participants in the prospective study had the option of providing additional blood draws and questionnaires. Before DNA extraction, prospective study blood samples were shipped either frozen or at room temperature.

The sequence came from a woman in her forties or fifties who had recovered from COVID-19. The specimen sequenced was PBMCs or T cells enriched from blood (not recorded which).

For the CDR3, the sequence is CASSPNSNYGYTF. The bases read TGTGCCAGCTCACCCAACAGTAACTATGGCTACACCTTC. The V gene is TRBV18 and the J gene is TRBJ1-2; no D segment can be confidently identified. Relative to germline, V is 3 bases shorter and J is 1 base shorter, with 6 bases between their ends. In the germline V gene, CDR1 corresponds to KGHSH and CDR2 to LQKENI. From cysteine to phenylalanine, the CDR3 is 13 amino acids long. Only CDR3 DNA is held: 39 bases, read in frame from base 1.